Listed here are 26 T cell receptor beta chains from one sample, sequenced in a study of T-cell memory formation after mild COVID-19. A single record per CDR3 protein comes from TCRdb applying MiXCR to the 5' RACE reads. The data show around 130,000 distinct CDR3 sequences, with approximately 6.2% seen just once and 2% to 2.5% held by the top ten. The material sequenced was PBMCs or a T cell subset sorted from them (not recorded which). These receptors were taken from an adult woman who had mild COVID-19 (a few samples of this study predate the infection). Cell type and time point are not known.

This clonotype occurred many times. CDR3 DNA: TGTGCCAGCAGCGAGGGGCCCGACTATGGCTACACCTTC. Its protein product is CASSEGPDYGYTF. This sequence joins TRBV7-3 and TRBJ1-2; possible D gene TRBD1, 5 bases. CDR1 and CDR2 (germline): SGHTA, FQGTGA. Trimming left V 5 bases short and J 3 bases short, with 10 bases between. The CDR3 consists of 13 residues.

The chain is built from TRBV4-1 and TRBJ1-1; D ambiguous. CDR1 is MGHRA, CDR2 YSYEKL, per germline. Trimming took 3 bases from V and 0 from J, leaving 11 bases between them. This CDR3 is 15 amino acids long. DNA of the CDR3: TGCGCCAGCAGCCAGCCTCTGGGGTTGAACACTGAAGCTTTCTTT. Its protein is CASSQPLGLNTEAFF.

This clonotype was found many times. The chain has TRBV12-3 or TRBV12-4 and TRBJ1-1; D gene uncertain. The V and J ends lost 3 bases and 4 bases respectively, with 15 bases between them. This CDR3 is built from 15 residues. CDR3 coding DNA: TGTGCCAGCAGTTTTACGCCCAGCTCGGCCACTGAAGCTTTCTTT. As protein: CASSFTPSSATEAFF.

The chain carries TRBV7-2 and TRBJ2-3, with D maybe TRBD2 (5 bases). With 3 bases removed from V and 6 bases from J, the gap between germline ends came to 13 bases. Germline V lookup: CDR1 SGHTA, CDR2 FQGNSA. CDR3 length: 14 residues. The CDR3 DNA sequence: TGTGCCAGCAGCTTTGGGATAGCGTCGGATACGCAGTATTTT. Amino acids: CASSFGIASDTQYF.

This clonotype was seen ten or more times. The chain joins TRBV7-9 to TRBJ1-2, with D uncertain. Germline CDR1 is SEHNR and CDR2 is FQNEAQ (reference sequence). This CDR3 is 12 amino acids long. V gave up 3 bases and J gave up 2 bases, with 4 bases separating them. CDR3 sequence: CASSLDNYGYTF. DNA for the CDR3: TGTGCCAGCAGCTTGGACAACTATGGCTACACCTTC. Combining the CDR3 with reference TRBV7-9 and TRBJ1-2 gives the whole variable domain DTGVSQNPRHKITKRGQNVTFRCDPISEHNRLYWYRQTLGQGPEFLTYFQNEAQLEKSRLLSDRFSAERPKGSFSTLEIQRTEQGDSAMYLCASSLDNYGYTFGSGTRLTVV.

This clonotype has ten or more counts. This chain joins TRBV6-6 and TRBJ1-5; 7 nucleotides agree with TRBD1. The trim removed 10 bases at V and 8 bases at J, leaving 14 bases unmatched. The CDR3 is 14 amino acids. Germline values: CDR1 MNHNY, CDR2 SVGAGI (reference sequence). The DNA for the CDR3 is TGTGCCACAGGGGGAGGCAGATCCTTTGAGCCCCAGCATTTT. Its protein product is CATGGGRSFEPQHF.

This clonotype came up many times. The chain links TRBV12-3 or TRBV12-4 to TRBJ1-2, with D maybe TRBD1 (6 bases). The CDR3 runs to 13 residues. Deletions cut 7 bases from V and 2 bases from J, with 11 bases between. Here the CDR3 reads CASIRTGNYGYTF. In DNA, the CDR3 is TGTGCCAGCATCAGAACAGGGAACTATGGCTACACCTTC.

In its sample, this clonotype was seen many times. The chain uses TRBV15 and TRBJ2-3, with a weak D call TRBD2 (6 bases). The CDR3 is 15 residues long. In germline, CDR1 is LNHNV, CDR2 YYDKDF (reference sequence). V was pared by 4 bases and J by 5 bases, with 16 bases between. CDR3 nucleotide sequence: TGTGCCACCAGCATACGGAGCGGGCATGGAGATACGCAGTATTTT. Protein product: CATSIRSGHGDTQYF.

This clonotype was observed many times. The chain links TRBV2 to TRBJ1-6, with 7 bases matching TRBD1. The CDR3 extends over 15 amino acids. Trimming took 7 bases from V and 9 from J; bases not matched to a gene: 12. The germline V gene has CDR1 SNHLY and CDR2 FYNNEI. CDR3 coding DNA: TGTGCCAGCAACCAGGGGGGGAACCTAGGTTCACCCCTCCACTTT. Amino acids: CASNQGGNLGSPLHF.

The V gene is TRBV14, the J gene TRBJ2-1, with TRBD2 identical over 8 bases. Germline V CDR1 and CDR2: SGHDN, FVKESK. This CDR3 has 16 residues. Unmatched junction bases numbered 10, after V lost 1 base and J lost 8 bases. CDR3 protein: CASSQGYLAGKDEQFF. The CDR3 DNA reads as TGTGCCAGCAGCCAAGGGTATTTAGCGGGGAAAGATGAGCAGTTCTTC. The full variable domain, in which reference TRBV14 and TRBJ2-1 provide the parts outside the CDR3, is EAGVTQFPSHSVIEKGQTVTLRCDPISGHDNLYWYRRVMGKEIKFLLHFVKESKQDESGMPNNRFLAERTGGTYSTLKVQPAELEDSGVYFCASSQGYLAGKDEQFFGPGTRLTVL.

The gene calls are TRBV2 and TRBJ1-2; 8 positions agree with TRBD1. The CDR3 has 15 amino acids. Germline V gives CDR1 SNHLY, CDR2 FYNNEI. J gave up 4 bases and V 8 bases, and 12 bases lay outside the gene matches. CDR3 DNA: TGTGCCAGCTGTCGGGACAGGAATCGAAGCTATGGCTACACCTTC. This translates into CASCRDRNRSYGYTF.

Ten or more counts support this clonotype. This chain joins TRBV7-9 and TRBJ2-7, with TRBD1 matching 7 bases. The CDR3 covers 13 residues. V gave up 6 bases and J gave up 1 base; unmatched junction bases: 3. Germline V gene lookup returns CDR1 SEHNR and CDR2 FQNEAQ (reference sequence). The CDR3 coding sequence is TGTGCCAGCAGTCGGACAGGTTCCTACGAGCAGTACTTC. Translating gives CASSRTGSYEQYF.

This clonotype was seen only a few times. J is TRBJ2-3 and V is TRBV24-1, with a possible D match to TRBD1 (6 bases). CDR1 KGHDR and CDR2 SFDVKD come from the germline V gene. The V end lost 3 bases, the J end lost 1 base, and 10 bases lay between the germline ends. This CDR3 is 15 amino acids long. In DNA, the CDR3 is TGTGCCACCAGTGATCCAGGGGAAGGCACAGATACGCAGTATTTT. This translates into CATSDPGEGTDTQYF.

This clonotype occurred many times. The V call is TRBV20-1, the J call TRBJ1-2, with D possibly TRBD1 on 5 matching bases. Looked up from germline, CDR1 is DFQATT and CDR2 is SNEGSKA (reference sequence). The CDR3 consists of 13 residues. Trimming pared 4 bases from V and 2 bases from J, leaving 11 bases between. The CDR3 nucleotides read TGCAGTGCTACAGGGAATCGGAACTATGGCTACACCTTC. It is translated as CSATGNRNYGYTF.

This clonotype appeared many times. The chain recombines TRBV12-3 or TRBV12-4 with TRBJ2-7; D unclear. CDR3 length equals 11 residues. Trimming cost V 5 bases and J 4 bases, with 6 bases left between them. The DNA of the CDR3 is TGTGCCAGCAGTCCTCGATACGAGCAGTACTTC. Amino acid sequence: CASSPRYEQYF.

This clonotype was counted only a few times. The chain combines TRBV9 with TRBJ1-6; 7 bases are a match to TRBD1. The CDR3 consists of 15 residues. The V and J ends lost 4 bases and 7 bases, in that order; junction bases with no gene match: 8. Looked up from germline, CDR1 is SGDLS and CDR2 is YYNGEE. The CDR3 DNA reads as TGTGCCAGCAGCCCCCAGACAGGGCCCAATTCACCCCTCCACTTT. Translating gives CASSPQTGPNSPLHF.

The rearrangement uses TRBV5-5 and TRBJ2-5; 9 nucleotides agree with TRBD2. The CDR3 spans 16 residues. After removal of 0 bases from V and 5 bases from J, the junction contained 8 bases not matched to a gene. Germline CDR1 and CDR2: SGHKS and YYEKEE (reference sequence). CDR3 sequence reads: CASSLDGGGVRETQYF. The CDR3 DNA reads as TGTGCCAGCAGCTTGGATGGCGGGGGGGTTCGGGAGACCCAGTACTTC.

This sequence joins TRBV19 and TRBJ2-3; a possible D gene is TRBD1 (6 bases). The length of the CDR3 is 16 residues. Per germline, CDR1 LNHDA and CDR2 SQIVND (reference sequence). V was shortened by 7 bases and J by 2 bases, with 19 bases between the two germline ends. CDR3 amino acids: CASKNRDKGLTDTQYF. The DNA of the CDR3 is TGTGCCAGTAAGAACCGGGACAAGGGCCTCACAGATACGCAGTATTTT.

This clonotype was counted only a few times. The chain has TRBV11-2 and TRBJ2-3, with 12 nucleotides matching TRBD2. With 5 bases clipped from V and 3 bases from J, the junction kept 6 bases outside the gene matches. Germline V CDR1 and CDR2: SGHAT, FQNNGV. The CDR3 extends over 16 amino acids. The CDR3 region has the DNA TGTGCCAGCAGCGTCCTAGCGGGAGGGGTGACAGATACGCAGTATTTT. It yields the protein CASSVLAGGVTDTQYF. Drawing the rest from reference TRBV11-2 and TRBJ2-3, the complete variable domain is EAGVAQSPRYKIIEKRQSVAFWCNPISGHATLYWYQQILGQGPKLLIQFQNNGVVDDSQLPKDRFSAERLKGVDSTLKIQPAKLEDSAVYLCASSVLAGGVTDTQYFGPGTRLTVL.

Here the CDR3 DNA reads TGTGCCAGCAGTTTCCCAGGGGTGTCGCCCCAGCATTTT. It yields the protein CASSFPGVSPQHF. This chain joins TRBV12-3 or TRBV12-4 and TRBJ1-5; possible D gene TRBD1, 6 bases. CDR3 length: 13 residues. With 3 bases removed from V and 9 bases from J, the gap between germline ends came to 12 bases.

Points on this clonotype: It may be a read error: a sequence one base away is much more abundant. The chain employs TRBV3-1 and TRBJ2-5; D is uncertain. This CDR3 is 10 amino acids long. Germline V gives CDR1 LGHDT, CDR2 YNNKEL (reference sequence). This chain's CDR3 is CASSQKTQYF. The DNA of the CDR3 is TGTGCCAGCAGCCAAAAGACCCAGTACTTC.

The sample holds a few counts of this clonotype. The genes are TRBV12-3 or TRBV12-4 and TRBJ1-6; 10 bases align to TRBD1. V shed 5 bases and J 9 bases; nucleotides not matched to a gene: 4. This CDR3 has 14 residues. The CDR3 DNA follows: TGTGCCAGCAGTCGCCGGGACAGGGGTTCACCCCTCCACTTT. It yields the protein CASSRRDRGSPLHF.

This clonotype was seen ten or more times. The V call is TRBV7-9, the J call TRBJ2-3; no reliable D call. In germline, CDR1 is SEHNR, CDR2 FQNEAQ (reference sequence). V lost 3 bases to trimming and J lost 2 bases, with 6 bases between them. The CDR3 contains 13 residues. DNA of the CDR3: TGTGCCAGCAGCTTTGGAGCCACAGATACGCAGTATTTT. Encoded protein: CASSFGATDTQYF.

The V and J genes are TRBV4-1 and TRBJ1-4; no clear D. In germline, CDR1 is MGHRA, CDR2 YSYEKL. V was trimmed by 0 bases and J by 7 bases, leaving 12 bases between them. There are 15 residues in the CDR3. CDR3: CASSQDLVRSEKLFF. As DNA, the CDR3 is TGCGCCAGCAGCCAAGATCTGGTGCGAAGTGAAAAACTGTTTTTT.

This clonotype was found many times. V usage is TRBV12-3 or TRBV12-4 and J usage is TRBJ1-2, with 11 positions matching TRBD1. The CDR3 loop spans 13 amino acids. J was trimmed by 7 bases and V by 3 bases; bases with no gene match: 1. CDR3 coding DNA: TGTGCCAGCAGTTTGGGACAGGGGGTTGGCTACACCTTC. Encoded protein: CASSLGQGVGYTF.

This clonotype was found a few times. The chain is built from TRBV11-2 and TRBJ2-2; 7 bases match TRBD2. The germline gives CDR1 SGHAT, CDR2 FQNNGV. The trim removed 5 bases at V and 0 bases at J, leaving 9 bases unmatched. This CDR3 is built from 17 residues. DNA for the CDR3: TGTGCCAGCAGCCCATGGGGGGGGACCGCGAACACCGGGGAGCTGTTTTTT. As protein: CASSPWGGTANTGELFF. The full variable domain, in which reference TRBV11-2 and TRBJ2-2 provide the parts outside the CDR3, is EAGVAQSPRYKIIEKRQSVAFWCNPISGHATLYWYQQILGQGPKLLIQFQNNGVVDDSQLPKDRFSAERLKGVDSTLKIQPAKLEDSAVYLCASSPWGGTANTGELFFGEGSRLTVL.